This T cell receptor (beta chain) was identified during a study of T cell repertoires in cytomegalovirus infection. Study observations and caveats: The study identified carriers of CMV plus the relevant HLA from cumulative public TCR beta family frequency. Within the response measured ex vivo, HLA-C-restricted CMV-specific TCR beta clonotypes were dominant.

Many counts were recorded for this clonotype. The antigen remains unidentified. TCRdb re-called the reads with MiXCR, one entry per CDR3 protein. The data contain about 300,000 distinct CDR3 sequences, about a tenth of them seen just once; the ten biggest clones take up 2.5%. The CDR3 contains 16 residues. Per germline, CDR1 SGHNT and CDR2 YENEEA. The trim removed 4 bases at V and 1 base at J, leaving 6 bases unmatched. Specimen: PBMCs. The TCR originated in a human donor in good health (CMV status not recorded). Some clones in this sample may be carry-over from other donors' samples. J is TRBJ2-3 and V is TRBV11-3; 9 nucleotides agree with TRBD1. CDR3 loop: CASSSRTGVGTDTQYF. As DNA, the CDR3 is TGTGCCAGCAGCTCCCGGACAGGGGTCGGCACAGATACGCAGTATTTT.